This T cell receptor beta chain derives from a study of T cells expressing NK-cell markers. Study-level information: Repertoires of TCR beta were obtained from T cells sorted as CD3+CD56+NKG2C+, CD3+CD56+NKG2C- and CD3+CD56-NKG2C+.

Generation of TCR beta cDNA was performed by 5'RACE template switching incorporating UMIs. TCRdb reworked the 5' RACE reads into one entry per CDR3 protein, no DNA. This sample carries 500,000 to 600,000 distinct CDR3 sequences, with roughly 3.4% going to the ten biggest clones. This CDR3 contains 17 residues. CDR1 is MNHEY and CDR2 is SMNVEV in the germline V gene (reference sequence). A remark on this clonotype: Antigen: not known.

Study-level points and caveats: Researchers report these clonotypes also headed the CD3+CD56-NKG2C+ fraction in a few donors. Of the CD8+ T cell pool in roughly six donors, roughly 1.0-8% was accounted for by dominant NKG2C+ clonotypes.

This TCR was sampled from a man between 18 and 29 years old in good health. Material for sequencing was blood T cells: a sorted CD56 or NKG2C T cell subset, CD4+ or CD8+ T cells, or bulk PBMC T cells (not recorded which). The chain uses TRBV27 and TRBJ2-5; with no DNA, the TCRdb D assignment of TRBD1 cannot be verified. The CDR3 spells CASSLGAPFSGQETQYF.